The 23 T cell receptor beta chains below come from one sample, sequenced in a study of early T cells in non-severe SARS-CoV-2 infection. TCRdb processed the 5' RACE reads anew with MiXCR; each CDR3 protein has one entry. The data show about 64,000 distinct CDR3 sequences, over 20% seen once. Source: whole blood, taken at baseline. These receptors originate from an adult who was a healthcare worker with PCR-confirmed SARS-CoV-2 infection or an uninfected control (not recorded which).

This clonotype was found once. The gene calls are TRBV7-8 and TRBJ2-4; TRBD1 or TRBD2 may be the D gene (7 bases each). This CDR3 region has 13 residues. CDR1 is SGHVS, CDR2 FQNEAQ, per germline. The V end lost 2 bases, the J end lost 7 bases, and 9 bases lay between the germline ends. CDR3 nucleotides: TGTGCCAGCAGCTTACAGGGGGGGAACATTCAGTACTTC. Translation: CASSLQGGNIQYF.

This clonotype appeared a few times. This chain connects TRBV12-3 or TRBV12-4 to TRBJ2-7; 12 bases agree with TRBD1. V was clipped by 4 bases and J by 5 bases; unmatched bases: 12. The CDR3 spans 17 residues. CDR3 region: CASSSAPGQGAMNEQYF. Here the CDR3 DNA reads TGTGCCAGCAGTTCTGCTCCGGGACAGGGGGCGATGAACGAGCAGTACTTC.

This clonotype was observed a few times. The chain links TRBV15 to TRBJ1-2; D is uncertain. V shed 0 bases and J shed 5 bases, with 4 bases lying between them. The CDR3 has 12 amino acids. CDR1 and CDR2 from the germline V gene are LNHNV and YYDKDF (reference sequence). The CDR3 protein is CATSREEYGYTF. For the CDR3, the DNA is TGTGCCACCAGCAGAGAGGAGTATGGCTACACCTTC.

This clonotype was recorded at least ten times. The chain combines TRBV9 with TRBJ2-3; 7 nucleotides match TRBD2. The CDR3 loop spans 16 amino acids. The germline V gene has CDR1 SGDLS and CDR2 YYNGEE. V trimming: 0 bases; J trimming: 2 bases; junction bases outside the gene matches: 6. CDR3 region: CASSVVSSGATDTQYF. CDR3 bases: TGTGCCAGCAGCGTAGTTTCGAGCGGGGCCACAGATACGCAGTATTTT.

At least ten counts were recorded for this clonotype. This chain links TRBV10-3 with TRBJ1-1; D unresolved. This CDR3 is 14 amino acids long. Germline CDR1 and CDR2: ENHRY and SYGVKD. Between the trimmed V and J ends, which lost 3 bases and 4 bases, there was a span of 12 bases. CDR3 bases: TGTGCCATCAGTGACATCGTCCCGAGCACTGAAGCTTTCTTT. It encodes CAISDIVPSTEAFF.

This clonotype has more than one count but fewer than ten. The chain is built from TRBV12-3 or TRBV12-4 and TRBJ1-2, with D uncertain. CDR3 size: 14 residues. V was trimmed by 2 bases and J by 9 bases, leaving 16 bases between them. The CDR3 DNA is TGTGCCAGCAGTTTATTGAGGCTATTCGATAGCTACACCTTC. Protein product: CASSLLRLFDSYTF.

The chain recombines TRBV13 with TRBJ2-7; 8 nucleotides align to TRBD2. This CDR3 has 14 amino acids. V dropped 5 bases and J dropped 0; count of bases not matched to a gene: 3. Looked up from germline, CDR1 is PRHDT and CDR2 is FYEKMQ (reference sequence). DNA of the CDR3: TGTGCCAGCAGCGGAGGGACTAGCTCCTACGAGCAGTACTTC. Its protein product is CASSGGTSSYEQYF.

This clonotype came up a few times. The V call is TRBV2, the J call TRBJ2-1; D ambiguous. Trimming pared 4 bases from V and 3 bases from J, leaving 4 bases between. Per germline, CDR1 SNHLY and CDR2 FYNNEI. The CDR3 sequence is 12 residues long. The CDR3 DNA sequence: TGTGCCAGCAGTGGGCTCTACAATGAGCAGTTCTTC. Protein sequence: CASSGLYNEQFF.

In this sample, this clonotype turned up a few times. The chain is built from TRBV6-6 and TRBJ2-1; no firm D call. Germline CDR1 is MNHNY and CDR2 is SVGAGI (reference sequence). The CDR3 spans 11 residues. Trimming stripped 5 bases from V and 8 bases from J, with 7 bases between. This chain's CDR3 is CASSPRDEQFF. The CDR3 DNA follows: TGTGCCAGCAGTCCCCGGGATGAGCAGTTCTTC.

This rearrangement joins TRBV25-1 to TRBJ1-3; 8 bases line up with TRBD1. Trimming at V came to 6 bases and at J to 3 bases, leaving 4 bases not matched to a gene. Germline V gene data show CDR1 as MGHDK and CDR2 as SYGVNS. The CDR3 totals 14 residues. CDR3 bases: TGTGCCAGCAGGGAGACAGGGGTTGGAAACACCATATATTTT. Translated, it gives CASRETGVGNTIYF. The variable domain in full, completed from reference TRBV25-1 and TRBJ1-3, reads EADIYQTPRYLVIGTGKKITLECSQTMGHDKMYWYQQDPGMELHLIHYSYGVNSTEKGDLSSESTVSRIRTEHFPLTLESARPSHTSQYLCASRETGVGNTIYFGEGSWLTVV.

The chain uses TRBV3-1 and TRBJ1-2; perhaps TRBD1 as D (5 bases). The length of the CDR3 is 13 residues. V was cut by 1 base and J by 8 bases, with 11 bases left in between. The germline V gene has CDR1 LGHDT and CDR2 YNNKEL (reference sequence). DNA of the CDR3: TGTGCCAGCAGCCAAGCAGAGAGGGGCGGCTACACCTTC. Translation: CASSQAERGGYTF.

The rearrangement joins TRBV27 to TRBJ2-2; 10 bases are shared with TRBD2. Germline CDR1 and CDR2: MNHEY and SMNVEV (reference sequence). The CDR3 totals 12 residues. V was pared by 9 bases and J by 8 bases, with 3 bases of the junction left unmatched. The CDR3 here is CASSGGSGELFF. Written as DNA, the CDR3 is TGTGCCAGTAGCGGGGGGTCTGGGGAGCTGTTTTTT.

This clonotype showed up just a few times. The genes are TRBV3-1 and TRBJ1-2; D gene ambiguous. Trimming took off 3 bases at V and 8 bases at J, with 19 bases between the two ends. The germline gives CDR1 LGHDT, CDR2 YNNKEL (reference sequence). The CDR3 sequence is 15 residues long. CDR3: CASSQSVGTGSGYTF. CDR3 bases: TGTGCCAGCAGCCAGTCTGTCGGAACGGGCTCGGGCTACACCTTC. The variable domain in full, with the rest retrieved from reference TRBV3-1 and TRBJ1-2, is DTAVSQTPKYLVTQMGNDKSIKCEQNLGHDTMYWYKQDSKKFLKIMFSYNNKELIINETVPNRFSPKSPDKAHLNLHINSLELGDSAVYFCASSQSVGTGSGYTFGSGTRLTVV.

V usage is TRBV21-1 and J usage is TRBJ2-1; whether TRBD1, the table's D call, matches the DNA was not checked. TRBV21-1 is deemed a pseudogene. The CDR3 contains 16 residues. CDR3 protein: CASSKEEGRGLGEQFF. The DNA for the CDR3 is TGTGCCAGCAGCAAAGAAGAGGGCAGGGGTCTTGGTGAGCAGTTCTTC.

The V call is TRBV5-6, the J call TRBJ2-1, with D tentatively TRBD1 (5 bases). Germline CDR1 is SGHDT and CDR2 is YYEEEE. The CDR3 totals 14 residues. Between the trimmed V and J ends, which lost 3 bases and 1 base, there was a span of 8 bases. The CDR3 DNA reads TGTGCCAGCAGCTATGACAGTTCCTACAATGAGCAGTTCTTC. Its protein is CASSYDSSYNEQFF.

The CDR3 is CSASSGGAPYNEQFF. The CDR3 DNA reads as TGCAGTGCTTCATCAGGGGGCGCACCTTACAATGAGCAGTTCTTC. The J gene is TRBJ2-1, the V gene TRBV20-1, with 8 nucleotides matching TRBD1. The germline CDR1 and CDR2 sequences are DFQATT and SNEGSKA (reference sequence). The CDR3 has 15 residues. The V gene end was trimmed by 5 bases and the J gene end by 4 bases; junction bases not matched to a gene: 10.

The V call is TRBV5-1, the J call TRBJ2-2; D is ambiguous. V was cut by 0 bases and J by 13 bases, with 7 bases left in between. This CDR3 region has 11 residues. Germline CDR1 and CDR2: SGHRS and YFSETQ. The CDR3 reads CASSLEGPLFF. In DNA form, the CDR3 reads TGCGCCAGCAGCTTGGAAGGTCCGCTGTTTTTT. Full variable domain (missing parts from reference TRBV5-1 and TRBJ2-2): KAGVTQTPRYLIKTRGQQVTLSCSPISGHRSVSWYQQTPGQGLQFLFEYFSETQRNKGNFPGRFSGRQFSNSRSEMNVSTLELGDSALYLCASSLEGPLFFGEGSRLTVL.

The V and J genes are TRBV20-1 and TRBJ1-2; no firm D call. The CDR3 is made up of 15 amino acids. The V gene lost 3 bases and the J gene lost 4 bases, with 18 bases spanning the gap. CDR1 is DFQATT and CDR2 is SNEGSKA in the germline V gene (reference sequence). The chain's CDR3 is CSASSRRTQIYGYTF. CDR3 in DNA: TGCAGTGCTAGTTCCAGGAGAACTCAAATCTATGGCTACACCTTC.

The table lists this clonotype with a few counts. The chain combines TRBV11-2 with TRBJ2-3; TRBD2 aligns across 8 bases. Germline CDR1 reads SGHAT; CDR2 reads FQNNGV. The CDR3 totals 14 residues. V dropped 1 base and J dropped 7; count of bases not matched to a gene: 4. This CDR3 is CASSLAGGKNTQYF. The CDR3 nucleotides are TGTGCCAGCAGCTTAGCGGGGGGGAAGAATACGCAGTATTTT.

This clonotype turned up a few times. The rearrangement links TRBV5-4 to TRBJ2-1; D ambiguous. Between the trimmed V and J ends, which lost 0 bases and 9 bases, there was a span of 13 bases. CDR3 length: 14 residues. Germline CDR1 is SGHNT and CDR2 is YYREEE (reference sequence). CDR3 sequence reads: CASSLESRLGEQFF. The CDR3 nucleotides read TGTGCCAGCAGCTTGGAATCTAGGTTGGGTGAGCAGTTCTTC.

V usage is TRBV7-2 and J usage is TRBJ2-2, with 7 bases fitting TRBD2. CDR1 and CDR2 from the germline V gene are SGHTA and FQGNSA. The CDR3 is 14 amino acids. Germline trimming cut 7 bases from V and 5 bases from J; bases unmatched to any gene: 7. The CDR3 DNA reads TGTGCCAGCACCGGAGTCGGGAGGACCGGGGAGCTGTTTTTT. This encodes CASTGVGRTGELFF.

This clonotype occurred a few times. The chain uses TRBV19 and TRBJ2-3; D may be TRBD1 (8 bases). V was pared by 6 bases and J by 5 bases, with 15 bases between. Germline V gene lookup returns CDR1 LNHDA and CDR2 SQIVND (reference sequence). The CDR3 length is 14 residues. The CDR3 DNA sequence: TGTGCCAGTAGAAGGACAGGGAGGGGAGATACGCAGTATTTT. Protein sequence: CASRRTGRGDTQYF.

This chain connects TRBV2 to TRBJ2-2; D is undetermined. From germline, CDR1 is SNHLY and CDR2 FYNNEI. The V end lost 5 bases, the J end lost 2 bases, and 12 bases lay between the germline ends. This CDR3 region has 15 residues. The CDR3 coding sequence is TGTGCCAGCAGTCCTCAAATGACTAACACCGGGGAGCTGTTTTTT. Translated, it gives CASSPQMTNTGELFF.